The 15 T cell receptor beta chains in this list originate from one sample, sequenced in a study of shared clonotypes between healthy human individuals. Method: immunoSEQ multiplex PCR; TCRdb's copy keeps in-frame clones and lacks some. This table has some 1.5 million clones, nearly 99% appearing once. What was sequenced was naive CD4+ T cells sorted from blood. Specified subset: CD45RA+ positively selected. Source of these receptors: a man younger than 40 in good health.

The chain combines TRBV9 with TRBJ2-3; a possible D gene is TRBD2 (5 bases). Trimming took off 3 bases at V and 2 bases at J, with 13 bases between the two ends. This CDR3 is 15 amino acids long. CDR1 SGDLS and CDR2 YYNGEE come from the germline V gene. The CDR3 sequence: CASSAGLSLTDTQYF. CDR3 coding DNA: TGTGCCAGCAGCGCCGGACTTTCCCTCACAGATACGCAGTATTTT.

V usage is TRBV5-5 and J usage is TRBJ1-5; D gene uncertain. V was pared by 3 bases and J by 1 base, with 5 bases between. The V gene's germline CDR1 is SGHKS and CDR2 YYEKEE (reference sequence). The CDR3 has 13 residues. The CDR3 DNA follows: TGTGCCAGCAGCTCGAGGAGCAATCAGCCCCAGCATTTT. It encodes CASSSRSNQPQHF.

V usage is TRBV7-9 and J usage is TRBJ1-4; TRBD1 matches at 7 bases. There are 18 residues in the CDR3. Germline V gives CDR1 SEHNR, CDR2 FQNEAQ (reference sequence). V lost 3 bases and J lost 0; bases outside the gene matches: 10. The CDR3 reads CASSFRTGSRATNEKLFF. CDR3 DNA sequence: TGTGCCAGCAGCTTTCGGACAGGCAGCAGGGCAACTAATGAAAAACTGTTTTTT.

The chain recombines TRBV14 with TRBJ2-7; 8 positions match TRBD1. This CDR3 is 15 amino acids long. The V gene's germline CDR1 is SGHDN and CDR2 FVKESK. The ends lost 3 bases at V and 2 bases at J; junction bases unmatched: 6. CDR3 loop: CASSHRTGFTYEQYF. The DNA for the CDR3 is TGTGCCAGCAGCCACCGGACAGGGTTCACCTACGAGCAGTACTTC.

CDR3 loop: CASRRESWGQPQHF. DNA for the CDR3: TGTGCCAGCAGGAGGGAGTCCTGGGGTCAGCCCCAGCATTTT. V gene TRBV2 combines with J gene TRBJ1-5; the D is unclear. Germline V lookup: CDR1 SNHLY, CDR2 FYNNEI. The CDR3 sequence is 14 residues long. V lost 6 bases to trimming and J lost 6 bases, with 15 bases between them.

A few counts support this clone. The V gene is TRBV7-9, the J gene TRBJ1-5; D call uncertain. Trimming stripped 1 base from V and 6 bases from J, with 7 bases between. Germline loops: CDR1 SEHNR, CDR2 FQNEAQ (reference sequence). The CDR3 is 13 amino acids. CDR3 in amino acids: CASSLEHRQPQHF. As DNA, the CDR3 is TGTGCCAGCAGCTTAGAACACCGTCAGCCCCAGCATTTT.

The chain joins TRBV15 to TRBJ2-3; TRBD2 might be the D (6 bases). In germline, CDR1 is LNHNV, CDR2 YYDKDF (reference sequence). Trimming shortened V by 4 bases and J by 1 base, and 9 bases separated the two germline ends. The CDR3 sequence is 14 residues long. The CDR3 is CATSMRGRTDTQYF. The CDR3 DNA reads TGTGCCACCAGCATGCGGGGACGCACAGATACGCAGTATTTT.

This chain joins TRBV2 and TRBJ2-7; TRBD1 might be the D (5 bases). The V gene's germline CDR1 is SNHLY and CDR2 FYNNEI. The CDR3 has 15 amino acids. With 6 bases removed from V and 9 bases from J, the gap between germline ends came to 24 bases. The CDR3 nucleotides read TGTGCCAGCAGGGACACAGGAAGAGTTGCTTCTGTGCAGTACTTC. Its translation is CASRDTGRVASVQYF.

This clone has just one count. The chain uses TRBV18 and TRBJ2-1, with D unresolved. V gave up 0 bases and J gave up 3 bases, with 15 bases separating them. Looked up from germline, CDR1 is KGHSH and CDR2 is LQKENI. The CDR3 extends over 17 amino acids. The CDR3 here is CASSPPFGGEIYNEQFF. In DNA, the CDR3 is TGTGCCAGCTCACCACCTTTTGGCGGAGAAATCTACAATGAGCAGTTCTTC.

J is TRBJ1-2 and V is TRBV28, with a possible D match to TRBD1 (5 bases). CDR1 and CDR2 from the germline V gene are MDHEN and SYDVKM. The V and J ends lost 2 bases and 8 bases respectively, with 12 bases between them. CDR3 size: 13 residues. The CDR3 DNA reads as TGTGCCAGCAGTTTACTCGGGGCTCAGGGCTACACCTTC. Residues: CASSLLGAQGYTF.

The J gene is TRBJ1-5, the V gene TRBV28; no clear D. CDR1 is MDHEN, CDR2 SYDVKM, per germline. The CDR3 covers 13 residues. The germline V and J ends were trimmed by 10 bases and 4 bases, with 14 bases remaining between them. Written as DNA, the CDR3 is TGTGCCACCGAGGGCAGTAGAAATCAGCCCCAGCATTTT. As protein: CATEGSRNQPQHF.

The rearrangement uses TRBV6-1 and TRBJ2-5, with D maybe TRBD2 (5 bases). This CDR3 has 15 residues. Per germline, CDR1 MNHNS and CDR2 SASEGT. The V end lost 7 bases, the J end lost 5 bases, and 20 bases lay between the germline ends. The CDR3, as DNA: TGTGCCAGCATGGGATCTTGGAGGATTGGGGAGACCCAGTACTTC. This gives the protein CASMGSWRIGETQYF.

The J gene is TRBJ2-5, the V gene TRBV27, with TRBD1 matching 8 bases. The junction had 4 bases not matched to a gene; V was cut back by 4 bases and J by 3 bases. Germline CDR1 reads MNHEY; CDR2 reads SMNVEV (reference sequence). This CDR3 spans 14 amino acids. The CDR3 sequence: CASSSGTGEETQYF. The CDR3 coding sequence is TGTGCCAGCAGTTCCGGGACAGGAGAAGAGACCCAGTACTTC.

This clone was observed a handful of times. The CDR3 reads CASITGGTSNQPQHF. The CDR3 region has the DNA TGTGCCAGTATCACTGGGGGGACTAGCAATCAGCCCCAGCATTTT. This chain connects TRBV19 to TRBJ1-5, with TRBD1 as a possible D gene (5 bases). V lost 7 bases to trimming and J lost 0 bases, with 13 bases between them. CDR1 and CDR2 (germline): LNHDA, SQIVND (reference sequence). The CDR3 covers 15 residues.

The chain has TRBV27 and TRBJ2-7; 8 positions match TRBD2. V trimming: 6 bases; J trimming: 7 bases; junction bases outside the gene matches: 8. This CDR3 has 13 residues. Germline values: CDR1 MNHEY, CDR2 SMNVEV (reference sequence). The CDR3 bases are TGTGCCAGCAGCCTGACTAGCGTAGGGGAGCAGTACTTC. Its translation is CASSLTSVGEQYF.